In its sample, the clone carrying this TCR beta chain was seen a few times. Its antigen is as yet unknown. The CDR3 spans 13 residues. Germline V gives CDR1 MNHEY, CDR2 SMNVEV (reference sequence). Trimming left V 6 bases short and J 6 bases short, with 15 bases between. The sample belongs to a study of T cells in Graves' hyperthyroidism and ophthalmopathy. Overall study results and limits: Model output signaled ophthalmopathy a median 6.5 months ahead of onset.

The TCR beta CDR3 regions underwent amplification using RNA transcripts as the source. The HTBI primer set served for first-round RT-PCR of the TCR CDR3. A single record per CDR3 protein comes from TCRdb applying MiXCR to the multiplex PCR reads. The sample comprises hundreds of thousands of distinct CDR3 sequences, just over 35% of which are singletons, and around 31% rests with the top ten. Patients counted as stable if ophthalmopathy did not develop within 18 months. Material: blood. The chain has TRBV27 and TRBJ2-7, with D perhaps TRBD1 (7 bases). The receptor comes from a woman in her 40s with Graves' hyperthyroidism. CDR3 in DNA: TGTGCCAGCAGCTTTGGAGGGGGCAGCGAGCAGTACTTC. This gives the protein CASSFGGGSEQYF.